These 27 T cell receptor beta chains share one sample of origin, sequenced in a study of blood T cell repertoires in COVID-19. The protocol was immunoSEQ multiplex PCR, while the TCRdb copy is restricted to in-frame clones and leaves out a portion. The sample records roughly 320,000 clones, 90% being singletons. Specimen: peripheral blood. Every receptor here comes from a woman between 50 and 59 years old with COVID-19, enrolled during active disease.

V and J are TRBV7-2 and TRBJ2-1; TRBD2 matches 15 bases. The CDR3 loop spans 16 amino acids. With 5 bases clipped from V and 10 bases from J, the junction kept 9 bases outside the gene matches. Germline CDR1 SGHTA, CDR2 FQGNSA. As DNA, the CDR3 is TGTGCCAGCAGCACCCGCGGGACTAGCGGGAGGCGGGAGCAGTTCTTC. As protein: CASSTRGTSGRREQFF.

V usage is TRBV5-4 and J usage is TRBJ2-5; D not resolved. Germline CDR1 reads SGHNT; CDR2 reads YYREEE (reference sequence). This CDR3 is built from 13 residues. V dropped 0 bases and J dropped 4 bases, with 7 bases sitting between them. The CDR3 DNA reads TGTGCCAGCAGCTTGGAGGCAGGAGAGACCCAGTACTTC. Translating it yields CASSLEAGETQYF.

The rearrangement links TRBV28 to TRBJ1-1; D remains unclear. Germline CDR1 and CDR2: MDHEN and SYDVKM. CDR3 length: 11 residues. V was shortened by 4 bases and J by 10 bases, with 10 bases between the two germline ends. The CDR3 loop is CASSSRRGAFF. The CDR3 nucleotides are TGTGCCAGCAGTTCTAGACGGGGAGCTTTCTTT.

The chain uses TRBV6-6 and TRBJ2-3; D remains ambiguous. The CDR3 loop spans 13 amino acids. Trimming took 6 bases from V and 5 from J, leaving 12 bases between them. Germline CDR1 is MNHNY and CDR2 is SVGAGI (reference sequence). The CDR3 DNA follows: TGTGCCAGCAGCCTCATCTCGGTAGATACGCAGTATTTT. Protein sequence: CASSLISVDTQYF.

The gene calls are TRBV19 and TRBJ2-5; 8 positions agree with TRBD1. This CDR3 has 13 residues. Germline V gene data show CDR1 as LNHDA and CDR2 as SQIVND (reference sequence). The J segment lost 5 bases and the V segment lost 7 bases, leaving 6 bases of the junction unmatched. CDR3 residues: CASNTGGRETQYF. CDR3 nucleotide sequence: TGTGCCAGTAATACAGGGGGGAGGGAGACCCAGTACTTC.

This clone was counted a single time. The rearrangement links TRBV18 to TRBJ2-7; D is perhaps TRBD1 (6 bases). This CDR3 is 16 amino acids long. Trimming removed 2 bases at V and 0 bases at J, with 14 bases between. Germline-derived CDR1 and CDR2 are KGHSH and LQKENI. The CDR3 protein is CASSPWTEDTSYEQYF. The CDR3 DNA reads TGTGCCAGCTCACCATGGACAGAAGATACCTCCTACGAGCAGTACTTC. The full variable domain, rest sourced from reference TRBV18 and TRBJ2-7, is NAGVMQNPRHLVRRRGQEARLRCSPMKGHSHVYWYRQLPEEGLKFMVYLQKENIIDESGMPKERFSAEFPKEGPSILRIQQVVRGDSAAYFCASSPWTEDTSYEQYFGPGTRLTVT.

V gene TRBV30 combines with J gene TRBJ2-1; the match to TRBD2 covers 8 bases. The CDR3 length is 14 residues. Germline CDR1 GTSNPN, CDR2 SVGIG (reference sequence). The junction had 4 bases not matched to a gene; V was cut back by 0 bases and J by 6 bases. The CDR3: CAWSVVGRVNEQFF. The CDR3 bases are TGTGCCTGGAGTGTAGTCGGGAGGGTCAATGAGCAGTTCTTC.

J is TRBJ2-7 and V is TRBV7-2; possibly TRBD1 for D (5 bases). From germline, CDR1 is SGHTA and CDR2 FQGNSA. The ends were cut back, 4 bases at V and 5 bases at J, with 18 bases in the middle. There are 15 residues in the CDR3. The CDR3 sequence is CASSSGFNRPNEQYF. CDR3 bases: TGTGCCAGCAGCTCAGGGTTTAACCGTCCCAACGAGCAGTACTTC.

In this sample, this clone turned up a few times. The same CDR3 is also encoded by other DNA sequences in this sample. The V and J genes are TRBV11-2 and TRBJ1-1; 8 bases match TRBD1. The CDR3 totals 13 residues. The V gene's germline CDR1 is SGHAT and CDR2 FQNNGV. Germline trimming cut 5 bases from V and 5 bases from J; bases unmatched to any gene: 4. The DNA of the CDR3 is TGTGCCAGCAGCCCGCGACAGGGGACTGAAGCTTTCTTT. Its translation: CASSPRQGTEAFF.

The chain links TRBV18 to TRBJ1-1; D might be TRBD1 (6 bases). In germline, CDR1 is KGHSH, CDR2 LQKENI. The CDR3 runs 15 residues. V lost 4 bases to trimming and J lost 5 bases, with 17 bases between them. For the CDR3, the DNA is TGTGCCAGCTCACTTCTACAGGGTCGAGATACTGAAGCTTTCTTT. Protein: CASSLLQGRDTEAFF.

A single count supports this clone. The gene calls are TRBV28 and TRBJ1-4; D remains ambiguous. Trimming left V 6 bases short and J 4 bases short, with 12 bases between. This CDR3 is 14 amino acids long. Germline V CDR1 and CDR2: MDHEN, SYDVKM. This CDR3 is CASRVGRLNEKLFF. Here the CDR3 DNA reads TGTGCCAGCAGGGTAGGGAGACTTAATGAAAAACTGTTTTTT. The complete variable domain, with remaining parts taken from reference TRBV28 and TRBJ1-4, reads DVKVTQSSRYLVKRTGEKVFLECVQDMDHENMFWYRQDPGLGLRLIYFSYDVKMKEKGDIPEGYSVSREKKERFSLILESASTNQTSMYLCASRVGRLNEKLFFGSGTQLSVL.

The genes are TRBV3-1 (or the pseudogene TRBV3-2) and TRBJ1-6; TRBD1 agrees at 8 bases. V shed 3 bases and J 10 bases; nucleotides not matched to a gene: 11. The CDR3 loop spans 16 amino acids. Germline CDR1 is LGHDT and CDR2 is YNNKEL (reference sequence). Written as DNA, the CDR3 is TGTGCCAGCAGCCACCGGACAGGGAGAAGGAAGTCACCCCTCCACTTT. Translation: CASSHRTGRRKSPLHF.

This clone was detected once. The chain employs TRBV18 and TRBJ1-5, with 7 nucleotides matching TRBD1. Germline V gene lookup returns CDR1 KGHSH and CDR2 LQKENI. V shed 3 bases, J shed 3 bases, and the junction held 14 bases outside the gene matches. The CDR3 contains 18 residues. The CDR3 bases are TGTGCCAGCTCACCTTACCAGGTAGGGGGCGCGATCAATCAGCCCCAGCATTTT. Amino acid sequence: CASSPYQVGGAINQPQHF.

This rearrangement joins TRBV9 to TRBJ2-6, with D perhaps TRBD1 (6 bases). The germline gives CDR1 SGDLS, CDR2 YYNGEE. The germline V and J ends were trimmed by 4 bases and 3 bases, with 14 bases remaining between them. This CDR3 is 16 amino acids long. The CDR3 sequence: CASSPSQGFGANVLTF. The CDR3 nucleotides read TGTGCCAGCAGCCCATCACAGGGTTTTGGGGCCAACGTCCTGACTTTC. Based on the CDR3 plus reference TRBV9 and TRBJ2-6, the full variable domain is DSGVTQTPKHLITATGQRVTLRCSPRSGDLSVYWYQQSLDQGLQFLIQYYNGEERAKGNILERFSAQQFPDLHSELNLSSLELGDSALYFCASSPSQGFGANVLTFGAGSRLTVL.

The chain has TRBV5-1 and TRBJ1-6; 10 bases map to TRBD1. The CDR3 length is 18 residues. After removal of 2 bases from V and 0 bases from J, the junction contained 5 bases not matched to a gene. CDR1 is SGHRS, CDR2 YFSETQ, per germline. The CDR3 DNA is TGCGCCAGCAGCTTACTTGACAGGGGGCGCTCCTATAATTCACCCCTCCACTTT. Translating it yields CASSLLDRGRSYNSPLHF.

V and J are TRBV19 and TRBJ1-2; 8 bases fit TRBD1. The CDR3 contains 13 residues. After removal of 7 bases from V and 7 bases from J, the junction contained 8 bases not matched to a gene. Looked up from germline, CDR1 is LNHDA and CDR2 is SQIVND (reference sequence). The CDR3 region is CASTDRVIGGYTF. For the CDR3, the DNA is TGTGCCAGTACGGACAGGGTAATTGGTGGCTACACCTTC.

V usage is TRBV6-2 or TRBV6-3 and J usage is TRBJ2-5; unclear D gene. The CDR3 length is 14 residues. Trimming cost V 5 bases and J 2 bases, with 12 bases left between them. Germline CDR1 and CDR2: MNHEY and SVGEGT. The CDR3 DNA follows: TGTGCCAGCAGTCCCGTTCTATTGCAAGAGACCCAGTACTTC. Translating it yields CASSPVLLQETQYF.

The V call is TRBV7-2, the J call TRBJ2-1; D gene uncertain. This CDR3 spans 14 amino acids. CDR1 and CDR2 from the germline V gene are SGHTA and FQGNSA. The germline V and J ends were trimmed by 4 bases and 9 bases, with 16 bases remaining between them. CDR3 nucleotide sequence: TGTGCCAGCAGCTCATCGTTAGCTGTGGGTGAGCAGTTCTTC. Its protein product is CASSSSLAVGEQFF.

In its sample, this clone was seen many times. This rearrangement joins TRBV27 to TRBJ1-2, with TRBD1 matching over 10 bases. The junction had 12 bases not matched to a gene; V was cut back by 6 bases and J by 8 bases. From germline, CDR1 is MNHEY and CDR2 SMNVEV (reference sequence). This CDR3 has 15 amino acids. The CDR3 coding sequence is TGTGCCAGCAGCGGGACAGGGGAGGTAGTGGAAGGCTACACCTTC. Translating gives CASSGTGEVVEGYTF.

This chain links TRBV5-4 with TRBJ2-4; the match to TRBD1 covers 7 bases. CDR1 and CDR2 (germline): SGHNT, YYREEE (reference sequence). V shed 1 base and J 3 bases; nucleotides not matched to a gene: 7. The CDR3 covers 16 residues. Written as DNA, the CDR3 is TGTGCCAGCAGCTTGAGAGGGGGCTTGGACAAAAACATTCAGTACTTC. This sequence encodes CASSLRGGLDKNIQYF.

This clone has a single count. The V gene is TRBV5-1, the J gene TRBJ1-1, with D tentatively TRBD1 (5 bases). Germline CDR1 and CDR2: SGHRS and YFSETQ. This CDR3 spans 11 amino acids. Trimming removed 5 bases from V and 5 bases from J, with 7 bases in between. This CDR3 is CASRGVTEAFF. The CDR3 coding sequence is TGCGCCAGCAGAGGGGTGACTGAAGCTTTCTTT.

The V call is TRBV30, the J call TRBJ1-6; a weak D match, TRBD1 (5 bases). The CDR3 consists of 13 residues. Trimming left V 3 bases short and J 11 bases short, with 14 bases between. Germline CDR1 is GTSNPN and CDR2 is SVGIG (reference sequence). CDR3 coding DNA: TGTGCCTGGAGGCTACAGGAGACGGCACCCCTCCACTTT. Protein product: CAWRLQETAPLHF.

The V call is TRBV5-1, the J call TRBJ1-1; D is possibly TRBD1 (6 bases). Germline CDR1 SGHRS, CDR2 YFSETQ. The length of the CDR3 is 13 residues. V was clipped by 7 bases and J by 2 bases, with 12 bases between them. In DNA form, the CDR3 reads TGCGCCAGCTCTGGACAGAGTAACACTGAAGCTTTCTTT. The encoded protein is CASSGQSNTEAFF.

This clone was recorded only once. The V call is TRBV19, the J call TRBJ2-3; 7 nucleotides line up with TRBD2. Germline CDR1 and CDR2: LNHDA and SQIVND (reference sequence). CDR3 length: 16 amino acids. With 3 bases clipped from V and 0 bases from J, the junction kept 6 bases outside the gene matches. This chain's CDR3 is CASSMRETLSTDTQYF. DNA for the CDR3: TGTGCCAGTAGTATGCGGGAGACTCTAAGCACAGATACGCAGTATTTT.

V usage is TRBV2 and J usage is TRBJ2-7; TRBD1 matches 7 bases. V lost 1 base and J lost 2; bases outside the gene matches: 11. The CDR3 spans 17 residues. Germline CDR1 SNHLY, CDR2 FYNNEI. This CDR3 reads CASSEDLYLGQPYEQYF. As DNA, the CDR3 is TGTGCCAGCAGTGAAGATCTTTATCTGGGACAGCCCTACGAGCAGTACTTC. Filled out from reference TRBV2 and TRBJ2-7, the complete variable domain reads EPEVTQTPSHQVTQMGQEVILRCVPISNHLYFYWYRQILGQKVEFLVSFYNNEISEKSEIFDDQFSVERPDGSNFTLKIRSTKLEDSAMYFCASSEDLYLGQPYEQYFGPGTRLTVT.

This chain connects TRBV11-2 to TRBJ2-1, with D unclear. This CDR3 is 14 amino acids long. V gave up 2 bases and J gave up 4 bases, with 9 bases separating them. CDR1 and CDR2 from the germline V gene are SGHAT and FQNNGV. The CDR3 sequence: CASSLNSRYNEQFF. The CDR3 DNA is TGTGCCAGCAGCTTAAACTCGAGATACAATGAGCAGTTCTTC.

J is TRBJ2-3 and V is TRBV29-1, with 9 bases lining up with TRBD1. This CDR3 has 14 residues. Germline CDR1 is SQVTM and CDR2 is ANQGSEA. J lost 3 bases, V lost 4 bases, and 5 bases had no gene match. CDR3 sequence reads: CSVGTGDVTDTQYF. CDR3 DNA sequence: TGCAGCGTTGGGACAGGGGATGTGACAGATACGCAGTATTTT.